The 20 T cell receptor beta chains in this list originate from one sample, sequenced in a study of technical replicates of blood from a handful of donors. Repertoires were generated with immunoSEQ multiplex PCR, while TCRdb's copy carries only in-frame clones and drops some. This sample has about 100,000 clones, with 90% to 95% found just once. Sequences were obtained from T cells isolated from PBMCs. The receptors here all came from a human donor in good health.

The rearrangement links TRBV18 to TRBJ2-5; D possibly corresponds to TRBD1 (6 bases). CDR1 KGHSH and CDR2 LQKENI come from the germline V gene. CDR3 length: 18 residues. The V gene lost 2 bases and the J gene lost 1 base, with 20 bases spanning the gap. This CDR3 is CASSPSPYTGPLQETQYF. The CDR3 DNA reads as TGTGCCAGCTCACCATCGCCCTACACAGGGCCACTCCAAGAGACCCAGTACTTC.

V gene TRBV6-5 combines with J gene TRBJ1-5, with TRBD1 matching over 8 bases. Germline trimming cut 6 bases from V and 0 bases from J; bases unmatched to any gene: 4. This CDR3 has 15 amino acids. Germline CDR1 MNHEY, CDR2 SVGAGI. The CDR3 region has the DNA TGTGCCAGCAGCTTACAGGGGGTTAGCAATCAGCCCCAGCATTTT. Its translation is CASSLQGVSNQPQHF.

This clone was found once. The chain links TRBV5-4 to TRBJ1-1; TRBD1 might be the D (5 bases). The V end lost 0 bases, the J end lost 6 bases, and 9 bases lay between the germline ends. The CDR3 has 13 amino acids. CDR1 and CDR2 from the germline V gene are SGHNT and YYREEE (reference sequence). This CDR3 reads CASSLGQGSEAFF. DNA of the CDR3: TGTGCCAGCAGCTTGGGTCAGGGTTCTGAAGCTTTCTTT.

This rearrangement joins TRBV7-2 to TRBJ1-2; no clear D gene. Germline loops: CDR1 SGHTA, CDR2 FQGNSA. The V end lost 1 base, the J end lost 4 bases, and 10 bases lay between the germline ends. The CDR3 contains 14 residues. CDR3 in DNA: TGTGCCAGCAGCTTAGACCTGGGGAGCTATGGCTACACCTTC. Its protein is CASSLDLGSYGYTF. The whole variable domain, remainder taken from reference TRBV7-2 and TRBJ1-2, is GAGVSQSPSNKVTEKGKDVELRCDPISGHTALYWYRQSLGQGLEFLIYFQGNSAPDKSGLPSDRFSAERTGGSVSTLTIQRTQQEDSAVYLCASSLDLGSYGYTFGSGTRLTVV.

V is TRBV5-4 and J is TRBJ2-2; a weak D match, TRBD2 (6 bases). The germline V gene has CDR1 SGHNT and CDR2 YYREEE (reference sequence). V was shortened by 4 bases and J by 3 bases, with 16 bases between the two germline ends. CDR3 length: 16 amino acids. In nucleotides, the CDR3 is TGTGCCAGCAGCGCCCAGGAGGAGGGTTACACCGGGGAGCTGTTTTTT. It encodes CASSAQEEGYTGELFF. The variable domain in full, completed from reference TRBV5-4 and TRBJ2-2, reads ETGVTQSPTHLIKTRGQQVTLRCSSQSGHNTVSWYQQALGQGPQFIFQYYREEENGRGNFPPRFSGLQFPNYSSELNVNALELDDSALYLCASSAQEEGYTGELFFGEGSRLTVL.

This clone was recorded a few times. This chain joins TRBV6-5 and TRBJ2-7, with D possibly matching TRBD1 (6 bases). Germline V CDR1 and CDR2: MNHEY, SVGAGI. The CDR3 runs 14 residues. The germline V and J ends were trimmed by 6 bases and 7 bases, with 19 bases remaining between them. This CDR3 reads CASSLHDRPGEQYF. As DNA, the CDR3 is TGTGCCAGCAGCCTACATGACAGGCCGGGAGAGCAGTACTTC.

CDR3 sequence: CASSDRGITGNTIYF. Written as DNA, the CDR3 is TGTGCCAGCAGTGACAGGGGGATAACTGGAAACACCATATATTTT. V usage is TRBV2 and J usage is TRBJ1-3, with 7 bases lining up with TRBD1. The ends lost 3 bases at V and 2 bases at J; junction bases unmatched: 4. Germline loops: CDR1 SNHLY, CDR2 FYNNEI. This CDR3 is built from 15 residues.

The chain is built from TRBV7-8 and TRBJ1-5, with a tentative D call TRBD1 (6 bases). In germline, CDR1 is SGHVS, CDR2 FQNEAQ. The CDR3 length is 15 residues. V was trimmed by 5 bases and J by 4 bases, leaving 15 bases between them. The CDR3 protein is CASSPNGQPNQPQHF. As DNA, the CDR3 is TGTGCCAGCAGCCCAAACGGACAGCCGAATCAGCCCCAGCATTTT.

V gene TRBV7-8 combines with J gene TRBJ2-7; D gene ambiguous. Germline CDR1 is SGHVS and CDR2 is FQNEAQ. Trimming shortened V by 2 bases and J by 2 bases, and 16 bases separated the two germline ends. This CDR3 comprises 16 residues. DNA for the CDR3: TGTGCCAGCAGCTTATTTGGTTTTAGAGCTACCTACGAGCAGTACTTC. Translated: CASSLFGFRATYEQYF. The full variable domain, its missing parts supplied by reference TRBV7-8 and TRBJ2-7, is GAGVSQSPRYKVAKRGQDVALRCDPISGHVSLFWYQQALGQGPEFLTYFQNEAQLDKSGLPSDRFFAERPEGSVSTLKIQRTQQEDSAVYLCASSLFGFRATYEQYFGPGTRLTVT.

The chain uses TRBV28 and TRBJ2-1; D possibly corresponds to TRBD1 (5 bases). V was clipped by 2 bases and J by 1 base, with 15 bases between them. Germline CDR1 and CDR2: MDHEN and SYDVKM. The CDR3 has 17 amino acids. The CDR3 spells CASSLGWVGESYNEQFF. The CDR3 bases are TGTGCCAGCAGTTTAGGGTGGGTAGGGGAATCCTACAATGAGCAGTTCTTC.

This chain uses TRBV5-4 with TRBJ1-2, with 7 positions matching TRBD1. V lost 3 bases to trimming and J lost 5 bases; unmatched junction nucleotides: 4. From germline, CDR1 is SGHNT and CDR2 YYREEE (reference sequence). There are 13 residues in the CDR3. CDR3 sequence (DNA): TGTGCCAGCAGCTCTCCGACAGGGTATGGCTACACCTTC. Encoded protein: CASSSPTGYGYTF.

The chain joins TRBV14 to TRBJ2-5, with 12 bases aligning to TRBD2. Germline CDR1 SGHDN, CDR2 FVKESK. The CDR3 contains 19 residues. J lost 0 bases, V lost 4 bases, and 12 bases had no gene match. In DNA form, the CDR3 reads TGTGCCAGCAGCCGTTTCTCTGGGCTAGCGGGAGGGGACCAAGAGACCCAGTACTTC. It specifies CASSRFSGLAGGDQETQYF.

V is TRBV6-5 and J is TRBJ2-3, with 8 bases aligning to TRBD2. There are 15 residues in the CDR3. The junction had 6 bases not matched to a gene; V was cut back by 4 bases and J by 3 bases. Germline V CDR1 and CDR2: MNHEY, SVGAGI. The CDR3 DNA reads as TGTGCCAGCAGTTCGCCGGGGGGGGCTACAGATACGCAGTATTTT. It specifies CASSSPGGATDTQYF.

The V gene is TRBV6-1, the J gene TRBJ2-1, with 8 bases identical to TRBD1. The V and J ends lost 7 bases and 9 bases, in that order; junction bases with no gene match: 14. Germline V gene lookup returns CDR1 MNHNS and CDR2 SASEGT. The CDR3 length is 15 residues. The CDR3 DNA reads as TGTGCCAGCACTCTGGTTCAGGGGGCAGAGGTTGAGCAGTTCTTC. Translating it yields CASTLVQGAEVEQFF.

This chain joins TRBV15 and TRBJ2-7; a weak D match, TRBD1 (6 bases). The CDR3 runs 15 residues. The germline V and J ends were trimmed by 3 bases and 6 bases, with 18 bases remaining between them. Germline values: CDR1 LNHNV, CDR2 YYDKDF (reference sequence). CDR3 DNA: TGTGCCACCAGCAGGGACCTGATGGGGGCCTCCGAGCAGTACTTC. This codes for CATSRDLMGASEQYF.

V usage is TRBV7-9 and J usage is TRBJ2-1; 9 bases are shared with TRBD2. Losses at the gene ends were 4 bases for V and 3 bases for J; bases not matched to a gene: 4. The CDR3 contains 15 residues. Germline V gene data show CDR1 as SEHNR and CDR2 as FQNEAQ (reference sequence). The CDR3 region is CASSSRLADYNEQFF. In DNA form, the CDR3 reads TGTGCCAGCAGCTCCCGACTAGCGGACTACAATGAGCAGTTCTTC.

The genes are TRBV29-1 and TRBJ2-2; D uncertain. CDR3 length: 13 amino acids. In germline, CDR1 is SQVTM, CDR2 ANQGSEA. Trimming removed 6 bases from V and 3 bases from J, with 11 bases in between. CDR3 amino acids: CSVAEGDTGELFF. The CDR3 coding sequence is TGCAGCGTAGCCGAAGGAGACACCGGGGAGCTGTTTTTT.

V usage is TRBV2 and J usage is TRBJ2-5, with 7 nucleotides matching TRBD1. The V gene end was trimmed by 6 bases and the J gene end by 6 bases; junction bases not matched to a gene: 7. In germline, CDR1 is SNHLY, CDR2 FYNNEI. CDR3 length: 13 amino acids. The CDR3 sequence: CASRNRGGKTQYF. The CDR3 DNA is TGTGCCAGCAGAAACAGGGGTGGGAAGACCCAGTACTTC. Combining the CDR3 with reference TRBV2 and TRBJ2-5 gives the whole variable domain EPEVTQTPSHQVTQMGQEVILRCVPISNHLYFYWYRQILGQKVEFLVSFYNNEISEKSEIFDDQFSVERPDGSNFTLKIRSTKLEDSAMYFCASRNRGGKTQYFGPGTRLLVL.

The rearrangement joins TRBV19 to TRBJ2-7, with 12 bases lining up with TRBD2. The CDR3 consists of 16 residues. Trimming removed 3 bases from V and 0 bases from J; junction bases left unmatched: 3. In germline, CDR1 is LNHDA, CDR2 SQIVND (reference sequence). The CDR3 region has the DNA TGTGCCAGTAGTATGGAGACTAGCGGGGGCTCCTACGAGCAGTACTTC. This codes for CASSMETSGGSYEQYF.

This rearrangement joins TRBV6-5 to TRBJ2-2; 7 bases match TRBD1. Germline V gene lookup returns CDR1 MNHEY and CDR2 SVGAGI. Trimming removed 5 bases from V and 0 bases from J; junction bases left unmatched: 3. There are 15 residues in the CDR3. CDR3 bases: TGTGCCAGCAGTCGAGGGACAGCGAACACCGGGGAGCTGTTTTTT. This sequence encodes CASSRGTANTGELFF.